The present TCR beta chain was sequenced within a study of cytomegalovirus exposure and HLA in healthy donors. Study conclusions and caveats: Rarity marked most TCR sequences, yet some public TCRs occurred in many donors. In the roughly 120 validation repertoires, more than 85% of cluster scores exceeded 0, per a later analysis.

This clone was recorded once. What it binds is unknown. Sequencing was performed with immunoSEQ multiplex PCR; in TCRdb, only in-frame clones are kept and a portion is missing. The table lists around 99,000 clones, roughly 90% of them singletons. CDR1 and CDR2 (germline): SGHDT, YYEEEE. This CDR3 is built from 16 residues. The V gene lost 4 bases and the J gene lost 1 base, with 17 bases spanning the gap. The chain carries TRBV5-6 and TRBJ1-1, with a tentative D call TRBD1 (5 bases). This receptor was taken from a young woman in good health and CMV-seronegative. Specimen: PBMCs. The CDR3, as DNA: TGTGCCAGCAGCCCCGTCGACAGTGGACGGAACACTGAAGCTTTCTTT. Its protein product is CASSPVDSGRNTEAFF.